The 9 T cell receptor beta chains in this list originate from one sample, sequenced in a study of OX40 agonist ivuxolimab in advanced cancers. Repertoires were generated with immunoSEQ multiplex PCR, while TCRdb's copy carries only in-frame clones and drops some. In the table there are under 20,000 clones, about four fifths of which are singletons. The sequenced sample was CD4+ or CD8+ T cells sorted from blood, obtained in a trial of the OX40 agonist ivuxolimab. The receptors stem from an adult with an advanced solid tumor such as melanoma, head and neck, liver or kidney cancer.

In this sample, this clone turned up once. CDR3 bases: TGTGCCAGCACCCGAACTAGCGGGGGGGCTTACGAGCAGTACTTC. Encoded protein: CASTRTSGGAYEQYF. This chain links TRBV6-1 with TRBJ2-5, with 13 bases fitting TRBD2. With the DNA end fitting TRBJ2-7 better, the J assignment may be wrong. CDR1 MNHNS and CDR2 SASEGT come from the germline V gene. This CDR3 spans 15 amino acids.

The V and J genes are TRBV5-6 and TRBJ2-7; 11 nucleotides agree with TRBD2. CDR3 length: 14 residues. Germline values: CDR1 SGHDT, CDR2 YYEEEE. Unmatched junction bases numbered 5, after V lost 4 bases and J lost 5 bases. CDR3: CASSPGLAVNEQYF. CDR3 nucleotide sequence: TGTGCCAGCAGCCCGGGACTAGCGGTTAACGAGCAGTACTTC.

The CDR3 DNA is TGCAGCGTCAAAACAGGGGTCTCCTACGAGCAGTACTTC. Translating gives CSVKTGVSYEQYF. V is TRBV29-1 and J is TRBJ2-5; 7 nucleotides line up with TRBD1. Near its end, the DNA agrees better with TRBJ2-7, so the J call may be wrong. Germline V gene data show CDR1 as SQVTM and CDR2 as ANQGSEA. The CDR3 has 13 amino acids.

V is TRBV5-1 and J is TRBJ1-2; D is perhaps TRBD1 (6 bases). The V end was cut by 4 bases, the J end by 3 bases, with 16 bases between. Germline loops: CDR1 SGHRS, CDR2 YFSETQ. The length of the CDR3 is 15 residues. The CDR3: CASSRNFRGDYGYTF. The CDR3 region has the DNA TGCGCCAGCAGCAGGAATTTCAGGGGTGACTATGGCTACACCTTC.

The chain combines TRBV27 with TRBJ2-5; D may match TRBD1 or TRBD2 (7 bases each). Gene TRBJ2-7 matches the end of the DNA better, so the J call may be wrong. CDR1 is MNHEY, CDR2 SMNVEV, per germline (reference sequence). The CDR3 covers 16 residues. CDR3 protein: CASSTQGTTYSYEQYF. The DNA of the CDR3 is TGTGCCAGCAGTACACAGGGGACTACTTACTCCTACGAGCAGTACTTC.

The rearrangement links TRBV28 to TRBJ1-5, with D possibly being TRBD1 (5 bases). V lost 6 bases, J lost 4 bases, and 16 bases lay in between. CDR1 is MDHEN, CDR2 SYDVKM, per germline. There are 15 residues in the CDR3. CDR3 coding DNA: TGTGCCAGCAGCCCCCATGGGACGGGGAATCAGCCCCAGCATTTT. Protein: CASSPHGTGNQPQHF.

CDR3 sequence (DNA): TGTGCCAGCAGCTCCTATGGGACTAGCGGGACTGAGCAGTTCTTC. Translation: CASSSYGTSGTEQFF. The chain links TRBV5-5 to TRBJ2-1, with 13 nucleotides matching TRBD2. J gave up 9 bases and V 3 bases, and 6 bases lay outside the gene matches. The V gene's germline CDR1 is SGHKS and CDR2 YYEKEE (reference sequence). The CDR3 sequence is 15 residues long.

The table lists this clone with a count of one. CDR3 sequence (DNA): TGTGCCAGCAGCCATCTGGGACTAGCGGGAGATGTTGAGCAGTTCTTC. Protein sequence: CASSHLGLAGDVEQFF. J is TRBJ2-1 and V is TRBV14; 14 nucleotides align to TRBD2. The CDR3 consists of 16 residues. V was clipped by 3 bases and J by 9 bases; unmatched bases: 7. Germline loops: CDR1 SGHDN, CDR2 FVKESK.

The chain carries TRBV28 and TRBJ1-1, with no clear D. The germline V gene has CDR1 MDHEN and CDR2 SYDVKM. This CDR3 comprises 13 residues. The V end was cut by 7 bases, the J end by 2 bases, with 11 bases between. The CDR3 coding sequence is TGTGCCAGCACCTTGGGCACTAACACTGAAGCTTTCTTT. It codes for CASTLGTNTEAFF.